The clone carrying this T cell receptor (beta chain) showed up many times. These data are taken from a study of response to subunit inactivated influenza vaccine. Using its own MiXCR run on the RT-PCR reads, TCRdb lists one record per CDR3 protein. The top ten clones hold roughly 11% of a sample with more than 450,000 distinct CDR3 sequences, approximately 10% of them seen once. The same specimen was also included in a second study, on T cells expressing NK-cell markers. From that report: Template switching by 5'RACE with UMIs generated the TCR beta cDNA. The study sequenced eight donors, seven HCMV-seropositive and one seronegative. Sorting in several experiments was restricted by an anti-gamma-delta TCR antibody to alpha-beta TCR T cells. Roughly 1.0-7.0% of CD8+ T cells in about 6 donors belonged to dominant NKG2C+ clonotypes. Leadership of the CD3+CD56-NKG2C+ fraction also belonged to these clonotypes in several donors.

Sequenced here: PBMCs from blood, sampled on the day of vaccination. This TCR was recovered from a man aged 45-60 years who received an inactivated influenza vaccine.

CDR3 DNA: TGTGCCAGCAGCTTAGGGTGGCTAGTTTCGGACACTGAAGCTTTCTTT. This codes for CASSLGWLVSDTEAFF. V gene TRBV11-2 combines with J gene TRBJ1-1; D uncertain. The CDR3 totals 16 residues. V was trimmed by 1 base and J by 3 bases, leaving 15 bases between them. Looked up from germline, CDR1 is SGHAT and CDR2 is FQNNGV.